These T cell receptor beta chains were read from a single sample in a study of PD-1 blockade in classical Hodgkin lymphoma. Generated by immunoSEQ multiplex PCR, the TCRdb table keeps only in-frame clones and is missing some. The profile shows about 15,000 clones, less than 70% of them singletons. Here the sequenced sample was peripheral blood mononuclear cells (PBMCs), taken before the fourth cycle of nivolumab. All receptors come from a human donor with classical Hodgkin lymphoma. The CDR3 runs from the conserved cysteine through the conserved F or W. The D gene is left open where the match is weak. The size field is filled for only some rows; it gives once, few, many or a size class.

TRBV6-5	TRBJ1-1	-	-	CASSRDREAFF	TGTGCCAGCAGCCGCGACAGGGAAGCTTTCTTT
TRBV6-5	TRBJ2-5	-	TRBD1	CASSRDRQETQYF	TGTGCCAGCAGTCGGGACAGACAAGAGACCCAGTACTTC
TRBV7-9	TRBJ1-5	-	TRBD1	CASSGGGRSNQPQHF	TGTGCCAGTTCAGGGGGCGGCCGTAGCAATCAGCCCCAGCATTTT
TRBV7-9	TRBJ2-1	-	TRBD2	CASSQRASGIYNEQFF	TGTGCCAGCAGCCAGAGGGCTAGCGGGATCTACAATGAGCAGTTCTTC
TRBV7-2	TRBJ2-7	-	-	CASRPNRASYEQYF	TGTGCCAGCAGACCCAACAGGGCTTCCTACGAGCAGTACTTC
TRBV2	TRBJ2-2	-	-	CASSLLAKRFGELFF	TGTGCCAGCTCCCTCCTAGCTAAGAGGTTCGGGGAGCTGTTTTTT
TRBV19	TRBJ2-7	few	-	CASSMGRGNEQYF	TGTGCCAGTAGTATGGGCAGGGGTAACGAGCAGTACTTC
TRBV4-2	TRBJ2-4	-	-	CASSQVQGGKNIQYF	TGTGCCAGCAGCCAAGTCCAGGGAGGCAAAAACATTCAGTACTTC
TRBV1	TRBJ2-1	-	-	CTSSQGASVNEQFF	TGCACCAGCAGCCAAGGAGCCAGCGTCAATGAGCAGTTCTTC
TRBV5-1	TRBJ2-7	few	TRBD1	CASSAGTGPYEQYF	TGCGCCAGCAGCGCCGGGACAGGGCCCTACGAGCAGTACTTC
TRBV27	TRBJ1-2	-	-	CASSPLGGGNGYTF	TGTGCCAGCAGTCCCCTCGGGGGGGGGAATGGTTACACCTTC
TRBV19	TRBJ1-5	-	-	CASSIGIGRGSNQPQHF	TGTGCCAGTAGTATTGGTATCGGTAGGGGGAGCAATCAGCCCCAGCATTTT
TRBV19	TRBJ2-1	-	TRBD1	CASSSPPGGSYNEQFF	TGTGCCAGTAGTAGCCCCCCAGGGGGCTCCTACAATGAGCAGTTCTTC
TRBV9	TRBJ2-5	-	-	CASSVTPQETQYF	TGTGCCAGCAGCGTAACTCCCCAAGAGACCCAGTACTTC
TRBV7-2	TRBJ2-5	-	TRBD1	CASSPRTGGSETQYF	TGTGCCAGCAGTCCAAGGACAGGGGGCTCGGAGACCCAGTACTTC
TRBV7-9	TRBJ2-1	-	-	CASNPIEQFF	TGTGCCAGCAATCCTATAGAGCAGTTCTTC
TRBV6-1	TRBJ2-6	-	-	CASSEPGSPTGANVLTF	TGTGCCAGCAGTGAACCAGGGTCTCCAACTGGGGCCAACGTCCTGACTTTC
TRBV10-3	TRBJ2-7	-	TRBD2	CAISESSGLAYEQYF	TGTGCCATCAGTGAGTCATCAGGACTAGCTTACGAGCAGTACTTC
TRBV10-3	TRBJ1-1	-	-	CAIRSAGRVNTEAFF	TGTGCCATCAGATCGGCAGGGAGGGTTAACACTGAAGCTTTCTTT
TRBV30	TRBJ2-7	-	-	CAWSVSIGGYEQYF	TGTGCCTGGAGTGTTTCGATCGGGGGATACGAGCAGTACTTC
TRBV5-1	TRBJ2-2	-	-	CASSPGQSTGELFF	TGCGCCAGCAGCCCAGGACAGAGCACCGGGGAGCTGTTTTTT
TRBV11-3	TRBJ2-2	-	-	CASSLGGRSVELFF	TGTGCCAGCAGCTTAGGAGGACGTAGCGTGGAGCTGTTTTTT
TRBV10-3	TRBJ2-5	-	-	CAISAGMETQYF	TGTGCCATCAGTGCAGGGATGGAGACCCAGTACTTC
TRBV14	TRBJ2-7	-	-	CASSQEGGAGIYEQYF	TGTGCCAGCAGCCAAGAAGGAGGGGCGGGAATCTACGAGCAGTACTTC
TRBV2	TRBJ2-7	-	-	CASSDVWRAQSYEQYF	TGTGCCAGCAGTGACGTTTGGCGGGCACAAAGCTACGAGCAGTACTTC
TRBV11-2	TRBJ1-1	-	-	CASSLGTTQWNTEAFF	TGTGCCAGCAGCTTAGGGACCACGCAATGGAACACTGAAGCTTTCTTT
TRBV5-1	TRBJ1-3	few	-	CASSFDGGFGNTIYF	TGCGCCAGCAGCTTCGATGGGGGTTTTGGAAACACCATATATTTT
TRBV11-2	TRBJ2-1	-	-	CASSLRGLYNEQFF	TGTGCCAGCAGCCTCCGAGGCCTTTACAATGAGCAGTTCTTC
TRBV19	TRBJ2-1	-	TRBD1	CASSPRTGGDPNEQFF	TGTGCCAGTAGTCCACGGACAGGGGGTGACCCTAATGAGCAGTTCTTC
TRBV5-5	TRBJ2-7	-	-	CASSRKGPYEQYF	TGTGCCAGCAGCCGCAAGGGGCCCTACGAGCAGTACTTC
TRBV14	TRBJ2-3	-	-	CASSPLGGAGTQYF	TGTGCCAGCAGCCCCCTTGGCGGGGCGGGTACGCAGTATTTT
TRBV5-1	TRBJ1-2	once	-	CASRVGLNYGYTF	TGCGCCAGCAGGGTGGGGCTCAACTATGGCTACACCTTC
TRBV18	TRBJ1-2	-	-	CASSPGGPAGFGGYTF	TGTGCCAGCTCACCCGGGGGGCCGGCGGGTTTTGGTGGCTACACCTTC
TRBV5-1	TRBJ2-1	-	TRBD1	CASSLEGASYNEQFF	TGCGCCAGCAGCTTGGAGGGGGCCTCCTACAATGAGCAGTTCTTC
TRBV10-3	TRBJ2-1	-	TRBD1	CAIGSGTGRNNEQFF	TGTGCCATCGGTTCCGGGACAGGGCGAAACAATGAGCAGTTCTTC
TRBV7-9	TRBJ2-2	few	-	CASSSLSGRTTGELFF	TGTGCCAGCAGCTCCCTTAGCGGTCGTACCACCGGGGAGCTGTTTTTT
TRBV28	TRBJ2-6	-	-	CASSNSPPGANVLTF	TGTGCCAGCAGTAACAGTCCCCCCGGGGCCAACGTCCTGACTTTC
TRBV15	TRBJ2-7	-	-	CATSRGDGYSYEQYF	TGTGCCACCAGCAGAGGCGACGGGTACTCCTACGAGCAGTACTTC
TRBV6-5	TRBJ1-5	once	-	CASSYSAGRQPQHF	TGTGCCAGCAGTTACTCGGCAGGGCGGCAGCCCCAGCATTTT
TRBV7-2	TRBJ2-2	-	-	CASSPLIAEHTGELFF	TGTGCCAGCAGCCCTCTCATCGCGGAACACACCGGGGAGCTGTTTTTT
TRBV7-6	TRBJ1-4	-	-	CASSLSPAIQRTNEKLFF	TGTGCCAGCAGCTTAAGCCCCGCAATCCAGAGAACTAATGAAAAACTGTTTTTT
TRBV5-1	TRBJ2-1	-	TRBD1	CASSLHRDRAIDEQFF	TGCGCCAGCAGCTTACACCGGGACAGGGCTATAGATGAGCAGTTCTTC
TRBV11-2	TRBJ1-2	-	TRBD1	CASSPFPTGDYGYTF	TGTGCCAGCAGCCCGTTTCCGACAGGGGACTATGGCTACACCTTC
TRBV2	TRBJ2-7	-	TRBD1	CASTGTGRLHF	TGTGCCAGCACCGGGACAGGTCGTTTGCACTTC
TRBV19	TRBJ2-1	-	TRBD1	CASGPGGYNEQFF	TGTGCCAGCGGTCCAGGGGGCTACAATGAGCAGTTCTTC
TRBV15	TRBJ1-2	-	-	CATSRDTNYGYTF	TGTGCCACCAGCAGGGACACTAACTATGGCTACACCTTC
TRBV5-1	TRBJ2-7	-	TRBD1	CASSLRTGLGSYEQYF	TGCGCCAGCAGCTTGCGGACAGGATTGGGCTCCTACGAGCAGTACTTC
TRBV19	TRBJ2-7	-	TRBD1	CASSKGTGVLDEQYF	TGTGCCAGTAGTAAGGGGACAGGGGTACTCGACGAGCAGTACTTC
TRBV7-9	TRBJ1-1	-	TRBD1	CASSFGQANTEAFF	TGTGCCAGCAGCTTTGGACAGGCGAACACTGAAGCTTTCTTT
TRBV5-1	TRBJ2-1	-	TRBD2	CASSLKREGEQFF	TGCGCCAGCAGCTTGAAGCGGGAGGGTGAGCAGTTCTTC
TRBV27	TRBJ2-1	-	TRBD2	CASSIPSGSSSYNEQFF	TGTGCCAGCAGTATCCCTAGCGGATCCAGCTCCTACAATGAGCAGTTCTTC
TRBV7-8	TRBJ2-7	-	-	CASSSEGGGYEQYF	TGTGCCAGCAGCTCGGAGGGAGGGGGCTACGAGCAGTACTTC
TRBV11-3	TRBJ2-7	-	-	CASGNVYEQYF	TGTGCCAGCGGAAACGTTTACGAGCAGTACTTC
TRBV28	TRBJ1-2	few	-	CASSLGGIYGYTF	TGTGCCAGCAGTTTAGGAGGGATCTATGGCTACACCTTC
TRBV28	TRBJ2-7	-	-	CASTSNLDLDYEQYF	TGTGCCAGCACCTCGAACTTGGACCTCGACTACGAGCAGTACTTC
TRBV19	TRBJ1-4	-	-	CASSPGQGNEKLFF	TGTGCCAGTAGTCCGGGGCAGGGGAATGAAAAACTGTTTTTT
TRBV4-1	TRBJ1-3	-	-	CASSYLGGRANTIYF	TGCGCCAGCAGCTACCTGGGGGGCAGGGCTAACACCATATATTTT
TRBV29-1	TRBJ1-1	-	TRBD1	CSVEGGQVRNTEAFF	TGCAGCGTTGAAGGGGGACAGGTACGAAACACTGAAGCTTTCTTT